This TCR beta chain was identified in a study of T cell responses to AZD1222 COVID-19 vaccine. About the research overall: Samples with a second dose at about 4 or about 12 weeks were pooled together. The study, taken as a whole, reports: Only five to seven individuals given AZD1222 were seropositive at baseline. When two AZD1222 doses had been given, Spike-specific TCR breadth and depth rose. Clonal diversity was possibly underestimated, and the donors were mostly white British, with more females.

Note on this clone: Its antigen is undetermined.

TCRdb keeps only in-frame clones here, not all; method: immunoSEQ multiplex PCR. The sample shows some 180,000 clones, 80% to 95% of them seen only once. Trimming took 2 bases from V and 4 from J, leaving 14 bases between them. CDR1 LGHDT and CDR2 YNNKEL come from the germline V gene (reference sequence). The CDR3 is 16 amino acids. Sample: peripheral blood, taken on day 0 of AZD1222 vaccination. This rearrangement joins TRBV3-1 (or the pseudogene TRBV3-2) to TRBJ2-2; a possible D gene is TRBD2 (7 bases). The TCR comes from an adult in good health. The CDR3 DNA reads as TGTGCCAGCAGCCAATTCGCGGGGGCGACCACCGGGGAGCTGTTTTTT. Protein product: CASSQFAGATTGELFF.